Each of the 11 T cell receptor beta chains below was sequenced from the same sample in a study of blood T cell repertoires in COVID-19. Generated by immunoSEQ multiplex PCR, the TCRdb table keeps only in-frame clones and is missing some. The table has 200,000 to 250,000 clones, approximately 84% seen once. Sequencing was performed on PBMCs or T cells enriched from blood (not recorded which). All receptors come from a man in his forties or fifties who had recovered from COVID-19.

V gene TRBV18 combines with J gene TRBJ2-3, with D perhaps matching TRBD2 (5 bases). The CDR3 spans 15 residues. CDR1 KGHSH and CDR2 LQKENI come from the germline V gene. Trimming cost V 3 bases and J 0 bases, with 10 bases left between them. This chain's CDR3 is CASSPNRLSTDTQYF. For the CDR3, the DNA is TGTGCCAGCTCACCTAACAGACTAAGCACAGATACGCAGTATTTT. The variable domain in full, completed from reference TRBV18 and TRBJ2-3, reads NAGVMQNPRHLVRRRGQEARLRCSPMKGHSHVYWYRQLPEEGLKFMVYLQKENIIDESGMPKERFSAEFPKEGPSILRIQQVVRGDSAAYFCASSPNRLSTDTQYFGPGTRLTVL.

The gene calls are TRBV2 and TRBJ1-6; TRBD1 is a possible D gene (5 bases). Germline CDR1 SNHLY, CDR2 FYNNEI. The CDR3 runs 11 residues. The ends were cut back, 6 bases at V and 8 bases at J, with 5 bases in the middle. CDR3 nucleotide sequence: TGTGCCAGCAGAGGGGATTCACCCCTCCACTTT. It codes for CASRGDSPLHF. The whole variable domain, remainder taken from reference TRBV2 and TRBJ1-6, is EPEVTQTPSHQVTQMGQEVILRCVPISNHLYFYWYRQILGQKVEFLVSFYNNEISEKSEIFDDQFSVERPDGSNFTLKIRSTKLEDSAMYFCASRGDSPLHFGNGTRLTVT.

The chain has TRBV9 and TRBJ1-1; D perhaps matches TRBD1 (6 bases). Germline V CDR1 and CDR2: SGDLS, YYNGEE. V lost 4 bases, J lost 0 bases, and 16 bases lay in between. The CDR3 spans 16 residues. CDR3 nucleotide sequence: TGTGCCAGCAGCACGCAGGGGTATGGGATGAACACTGAAGCTTTCTTT. This codes for CASSTQGYGMNTEAFF.

The V call is TRBV28, the J call TRBJ1-4; 8 bases align to TRBD1. There are 17 residues in the CDR3. The V and J ends lost 3 bases and 16 bases, in that order; junction bases with no gene match: 22. Germline V gene lookup returns CDR1 MDHEN and CDR2 SYDVKM. The CDR3 loop is CASSLGRGQALNEKSFF. Here the CDR3 DNA reads TGTGCCAGCAGTTTGGGAAGGGGACAGGCCCTTAATGAAAAATCGTTTTTT.

The chain carries TRBV7-2 and TRBJ1-2; TRBD1 might be the D (5 bases). Trimming left V 4 bases short and J 8 bases short, with 14 bases between. The length of the CDR3 is 13 residues. Germline CDR1 reads SGHTA; CDR2 reads FQGNSA. DNA for the CDR3: TGTGCCAGCAGCTGGCCGGGACTTGCGGGCTACACCTTC. Encoded protein: CASSWPGLAGYTF. Full variable domain (remainder filled in from reference TRBV7-2 and TRBJ1-2): GAGVSQSPSNKVTEKGKDVELRCDPISGHTALYWYRQSLGQGLEFLIYFQGNSAPDKSGLPSDRFSAERTGGSVSTLTIQRTQQEDSAVYLCASSWPGLAGYTFGSGTRLTVV.

The V gene is TRBV5-4, the J gene TRBJ2-3; 9 nucleotides line up with TRBD2. CDR1 and CDR2 (germline): SGHNT, YYREEE (reference sequence). Unmatched junction bases numbered 4, after V lost 0 bases and J lost 2 bases. The CDR3 is 16 amino acids. The CDR3: CASSLGASGDTDTQYF. Here the CDR3 DNA reads TGTGCCAGCAGCTTGGGAGCTAGCGGGGACACAGATACGCAGTATTTT. The variable domain in full, completed from reference TRBV5-4 and TRBJ2-3, reads ETGVTQSPTHLIKTRGQQVTLRCSSQSGHNTVSWYQQALGQGPQFIFQYYREEENGRGNFPPRFSGLQFPNYSSELNVNALELDDSALYLCASSLGASGDTDTQYFGPGTRLTVL.

V and J are TRBV4-1 and TRBJ1-4; 8 bases line up with TRBD1. This CDR3 spans 15 amino acids. Germline CDR1 reads MGHRA; CDR2 reads YSYEKL. The V gene end was trimmed by 6 bases and the J gene end by 8 bases; junction bases not matched to a gene: 11. This CDR3 is CASRPIRQGNEKLFF. The CDR3 region has the DNA TGCGCCAGCAGGCCAATCCGACAGGGGAACGAAAAACTGTTTTTT.

The chain links TRBV5-4 to TRBJ2-7, with a tentative D call TRBD1 (5 bases). The germline gives CDR1 SGHNT, CDR2 YYREEE (reference sequence). The CDR3 is 15 residues long. V was pared by 4 bases and J by 2 bases, with 16 bases between. The CDR3 loop is CASSHEGARAYEQYF. The CDR3 DNA is TGTGCCAGCAGCCACGAAGGGGCAAGGGCCTACGAGCAGTACTTC.

The chain joins TRBV6-5 to TRBJ2-7, with 8 bases lining up with TRBD1. The CDR3 length is 15 residues. Germline-derived CDR1 and CDR2 are MNHEY and SVGAGI. Trimming took 4 bases from V and 2 from J; bases not matched to a gene: 7. CDR3 residues: CASSFLGQGPYEQYF. The CDR3 nucleotides read TGTGCCAGCAGTTTCCTCGGACAGGGACCCTACGAGCAGTACTTC.

There are a few counts of this clone. V usage is TRBV7-3 and J usage is TRBJ1-1; TRBD1 is a possible D gene (6 bases). The V and J ends lost 2 bases and 5 bases respectively, with 15 bases between them. The CDR3 loop spans 15 amino acids. The germline gives CDR1 SGHTA, CDR2 FQGTGA. The DNA for the CDR3 is TGTGCCAGCAGCTTATATGCAGGGGTTGGTACTGAAGCTTTCTTT. As protein: CASSLYAGVGTEAFF.

V gene TRBV29-1 combines with J gene TRBJ1-1; no clear D. This CDR3 spans 12 amino acids. Per germline, CDR1 SQVTM and CDR2 ANQGSEA. Deletions cut 3 bases from V and 7 bases from J, with 12 bases between. This CDR3 reads CSVDVPAGEAFF. The CDR3 nucleotides are TGCAGCGTTGACGTTCCCGCCGGTGAAGCTTTCTTT.